This paragraph covers one T cell receptor (beta chain) sequence. Its matching antigen is unknown. TCR beta CDR3 regions were amplified from RNA transcripts. A first-round RT-PCR used HTBI primers, followed by a second-round multiplex PCR. TCRdb fed the multiplex PCR reads into MiXCR, producing one record per CDR3 protein. The table records around 400,000 distinct CDR3 sequences, under 25% of them present only once. The CDR3 is made up of 13 amino acids. In germline, CDR1 is SGHRS, CDR2 YFSETQ. J lost 5 bases, V lost 4 bases, and 5 bases had no gene match. This entry comes from a study of Graves' ophthalmopathy and Graves' hyperthyroidism. General study results and limits: Blood samples also showed most expanded thyroid clonotypes exceeding 0.001 frequency.

This TCR was recovered from a woman under 30 with stable Graves' hyperthyroidism. Sequenced input: peripheral blood. The V call is TRBV5-1, the J call TRBJ2-7; 8 bases are a match to TRBD2. DNA for the CDR3: TGCGCCAGCAGCCCTAGCGGGCTCGACGAGCAGTACTTC. It translates to CASSPSGLDEQYF.